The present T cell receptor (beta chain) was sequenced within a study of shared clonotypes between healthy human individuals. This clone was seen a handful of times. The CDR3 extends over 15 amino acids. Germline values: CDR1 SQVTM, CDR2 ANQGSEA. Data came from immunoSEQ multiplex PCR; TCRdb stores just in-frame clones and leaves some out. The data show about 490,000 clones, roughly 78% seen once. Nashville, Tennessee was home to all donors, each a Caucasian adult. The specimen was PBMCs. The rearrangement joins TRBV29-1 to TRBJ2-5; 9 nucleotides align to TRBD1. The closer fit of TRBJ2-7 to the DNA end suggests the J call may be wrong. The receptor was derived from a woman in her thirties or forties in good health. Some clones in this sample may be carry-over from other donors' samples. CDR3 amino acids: CSVVYGGTGIYEQYF. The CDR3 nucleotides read TGCAGCGTTGTATACGGGGGGACAGGGATCTACGAGCAGTACTTC.